These 12 T cell receptor beta chains were sequenced from one sample in a study of cytomegalovirus exposure and HLA in healthy donors. The PCR was carried out with 60 Vbeta primers and 13 Jbeta primers. Sequenced by immunoSEQ multiplex PCR; TCRdb stores in-frame clones only, minus some. The table records over 200,000 clones, about 80% of them present only once. Material: PBMCs. These receptors were collected from a woman aged 40 to 55 in good health and CMV-seronegative.

The chain recombines TRBV5-6 with TRBJ2-3, with D possibly being TRBD1 (5 bases). The V gene's germline CDR1 is SGHDT and CDR2 YYEEEE. The V end was cut by 0 bases, the J end by 6 bases, with 11 bases between. The CDR3 consists of 14 residues. This CDR3 is CASSLVARADTQYF. The CDR3 DNA follows: TGTGCCAGCAGCTTGGTGGCCAGGGCGGATACGCAGTATTTT.

V gene TRBV18 combines with J gene TRBJ2-1; 8 positions match TRBD1. This CDR3 contains 15 residues. The J segment lost 9 bases and the V segment lost 6 bases, leaving 13 bases of the junction unmatched. Germline CDR1 is KGHSH and CDR2 is LQKENI. In DNA, the CDR3 is TGTGCCAGCTCCCCTATAGGACAGGGAGTTAGTGAGCAGTTCTTC. This sequence encodes CASSPIGQGVSEQFF.

CDR3 loop: CAWSPSLRQNRTPLHF. In DNA, the CDR3 is TGTGCCTGGAGTCCCAGCCTACGACAGAACCGGACACCCCTCCACTTT. The V call is TRBV30, the J call TRBJ1-6, with D tentatively TRBD1 (5 bases). The CDR3 has 16 amino acids. CDR1 and CDR2 from the germline V gene are GTSNPN and SVGIG (reference sequence). V was cut by 2 bases and J by 11 bases, with 22 bases left in between.

The rearrangement joins TRBV4-3 to TRBJ2-7; 7 bases map to TRBD1. The germline gives CDR1 LGHNA, CDR2 YSLEER. The CDR3 contains 15 residues. The J segment lost 3 bases and the V segment lost 0 bases, leaving 5 bases of the junction unmatched. The CDR3 nucleotides read TGCGCCAGCAGCCAAGATCGGGCAGGGGGCTACGAGCAGTACTTC. Translated: CASSQDRAGGYEQYF.

The chain employs TRBV30 and TRBJ1-5; D is undetermined. Deletions cut 0 bases from V and 2 bases from J, with 14 bases between. Per germline, CDR1 GTSNPN and CDR2 SVGIG (reference sequence). The CDR3 consists of 16 residues. The CDR3: CAWSVDEISGNQPQHF. For the CDR3, the DNA is TGTGCCTGGAGTGTAGATGAAATTAGCGGCAATCAGCCCCAGCATTTT.

This clone was recorded once. The rearrangement uses TRBV6-1 and TRBJ1-1; D call uncertain. The length of the CDR3 is 15 residues. The germline V gene encodes CDR1 MNHNS and CDR2 SASEGT. V was shortened by 6 bases and J by 4 bases, with 18 bases between the two germline ends. CDR3 loop: CASSSGGVRGTEAFF. CDR3 DNA: TGTGCCAGCAGCTCAGGTGGGGTACGGGGCACTGAAGCTTTCTTT.

This chain links TRBV27 with TRBJ2-3; no clear D. CDR1 and CDR2 (germline): MNHEY, SMNVEV (reference sequence). Trimming took 4 bases from V and 6 from J, leaving 8 bases between them. The CDR3 runs 12 residues. CDR3: CASSSSLDTQYF. The CDR3 DNA reads TGTGCCAGCAGTTCCTCGTTGGATACGCAGTATTTT.

This chain uses TRBV6-5 with TRBJ2-5, with TRBD2 matching 8 bases. The junction had 7 bases not matched to a gene; V was cut back by 5 bases and J by 5 bases. Germline V lookup: CDR1 MNHEY, CDR2 SVGAGI. The CDR3 is 14 amino acids. The CDR3 DNA follows: TGTGCCAGCAGTCAACGGACTAGCTATGAGACCCAGTACTTC. Its translation is CASSQRTSYETQYF.

J is TRBJ2-2 and V is TRBV5-1; maybe TRBD2 (5 bases). This CDR3 spans 15 amino acids. Deletions cut 0 bases from V and 4 bases from J, with 10 bases between. The germline V gene has CDR1 SGHRS and CDR2 YFSETQ. The CDR3 reads CASSLDKSGTGELFF. The CDR3, as DNA: TGCGCCAGCAGCTTGGACAAGAGCGGCACCGGGGAGCTGTTTTTT.

This clone showed up just once. The chain recombines TRBV11-3 with TRBJ2-7; no reliable D call. Germline loops: CDR1 SGHNT, CDR2 YENEEA. V lost 2 bases and J 2 bases, leaving 10 bases between the germline ends. The CDR3 contains 14 residues. The CDR3 loop is CASSLNHGPYEQYF. In nucleotides, the CDR3 is TGTGCCAGCAGCTTAAACCATGGGCCCTACGAGCAGTACTTC.

This chain connects TRBV7-6 to TRBJ2-3; the D gene is possibly TRBD2 (5 bases). Trimming took 5 bases from V and 6 from J, leaving 12 bases between them. From germline, CDR1 is SGHVS and CDR2 FNYEAQ. The CDR3 is made up of 13 amino acids. As DNA, the CDR3 is TGTGCCAGCAGCCTCACCCCGGGGGATACGCAGTATTTT. Residues: CASSLTPGDTQYF.

This clone was recorded a few times. V and J are TRBV6-5 and TRBJ2-2; the match to TRBD1 covers 8 bases. Germline V lookup: CDR1 MNHEY, CDR2 SVGAGI. With V trimmed by 2 bases and J by 5 bases, 7 bases remained unmatched. The CDR3 loop spans 16 amino acids. CDR3 nucleotides: TGTGCCAGCAGTTACCGGGGGACAGGAGTTACCGGGGAGCTGTTTTTT. Encoded protein: CASSYRGTGVTGELFF.